This entry lists 8 T cell receptor beta chains sequenced from one sample in a study of T cells in Graves' hyperthyroidism and ophthalmopathy. Amplification targeted TCR beta CDR3 regions from RNA transcripts. The HTBI primer set served for first-round RT-PCR of the TCR CDR3. MiXCR, run by TCRdb on the multiplex PCR reads, gives a single entry per CDR3 protein. Found here are approximately 610,000 distinct CDR3 sequences, under 15% of them singletons; the top ten hold 4.3%. Sequencing used blood. Receptor source: a woman between 35 and 50 years old with Graves' ophthalmopathy.

This clonotype was found many times. The rearrangement uses TRBV7-3 and TRBJ2-7; TRBD2 matches 14 bases. The CDR3 consists of 18 residues. Germline CDR1 reads SGHTA; CDR2 reads FQGTGA. V gave up 4 bases and J gave up 1 base; unmatched junction bases: 9. CDR3 DNA sequence: TGTGCCAGCAGCTCCGGCCCTGGACTAGCGGGAGGTTCCTACGAGCAGTACTTC. The encoded protein is CASSSGPGLAGGSYEQYF.

This clonotype was observed at least ten times. The DNA of the CDR3 is TGTGCCAGCCGCGGAAGAGGAAACACCATATATTTT. It yields the protein CASRGRGNTIYF. The V and J genes are TRBV12-3 or TRBV12-4 and TRBJ1-3; no clear D. V gave up 8 bases and J gave up 4 bases, with 9 bases separating them. The CDR3 totals 12 residues.

This clonotype was detected ten times or more. Relative to the germline gene, one junction end is altered; a read error may explain this. V is TRBV6-1 and J is TRBJ2-7; 9 bases align to TRBD1. There are 14 residues in the CDR3. Germline assignment: CDR1 MNHNS and CDR2 SASEGT. The DNA of the CDR3 is TGTGCCAAACGCCCCGGGACAGGGCCTTACGAGCAGCACTTC. As protein: CAKRPGTGPYEQHF.

This clonotype was recorded at least ten times. The rearrangement joins TRBV7-2 to TRBJ2-5, with TRBD2 as a possible D gene (5 bases). Trimming removed 7 bases at V and 5 bases at J, with 26 bases between. Germline V gene sequence: CDR1 SGHTA, CDR2 FQGNSA. This CDR3 region has 17 residues. CDR3 DNA sequence: TGTGCCAGCACCAATCCCCAAGGAGAGGGCCGAGATGAGACCCAGTACTTC. Its protein is CASTNPQGEGRDETQYF.

As regards this clonotype: A much larger clone differs by one base, so this may be a read error. V gene TRBV19 combines with J gene TRBJ1-2, with 8 bases identical to TRBD1. The V gene's germline CDR1 is LNHDA and CDR2 SQIVND (reference sequence). This CDR3 is built from 16 residues. With V trimmed by 5 bases and J by 6 bases, 14 bases remained unmatched. CDR3 sequence reads: CASSVWPATGADGYTF. The DNA for the CDR3 is TGTGCCAGTAGTGTCTGGCCGGCGACAGGGGCTGATGGCTACACCTTC.

Details on this clonotype: A much larger clone is a single base away; this may be a read error. The genes are TRBV15 and TRBJ2-2, with 8 bases that match TRBD2. Germline CDR1 LNHNV, CDR2 YYDKDF (reference sequence). This CDR3 spans 17 amino acids. The CDR3 DNA sequence: TGTGCCACCATCAGAGATCTACTAGCGGCGAACACCGGGGAGCTGTTTTTT. As protein: CATIRDLLAANTGELFF.

This clonotype showed up many times. The chain is built from TRBV6-5 and TRBJ1-2, with TRBD1 matching 12 bases. V dropped 7 bases and J dropped 2; count of bases not matched to a gene: 5. The germline gives CDR1 MNHEY, CDR2 SVGAGI. The CDR3 loop spans 15 amino acids. The CDR3 bases are TGTGCCAGCAAGGGACAGGGGGCGGTGAACTATGGCTACACCTTC. Translated: CASKGQGAVNYGYTF.

This clonotype was counted at least ten times. The chain uses TRBV5-6 and TRBJ2-7; maybe TRBD1 (5 bases). Germline V CDR1 and CDR2: SGHDT, YYEEEE. V lost 2 bases and J 1 base, leaving 10 bases between the germline ends. The CDR3 consists of 14 residues. CDR3 in amino acids: CASSFQQGSYEQYF. The CDR3 DNA sequence: TGTGCCAGCAGCTTCCAGCAGGGTTCCTACGAGCAGTACTTC.